This passage covers 6 T cell receptor beta chains from one sample sequenced in a study of T cell responses to AZD1222 COVID-19 vaccine. TCRdb keeps only in-frame clones here, not all; method: immunoSEQ multiplex PCR. The sample has about 76,000 clones, 60% to 85% seen once. Source: peripheral blood, taken 28 days after the second dose of the MenACWY control vaccine. These receptors all come from an adult who received the MenACWY meningococcal vaccine as a control.

This clone was seen a handful of times. V gene TRBV3-1 (or the pseudogene TRBV3-2) combines with J gene TRBJ2-2, with D perhaps matching TRBD1 (6 bases). Looked up from germline, CDR1 is LGHDT and CDR2 is YNNKEL (reference sequence). Between the trimmed V and J ends, which lost 4 bases and 2 bases, there was a span of 14 bases. This CDR3 region has 16 residues. The CDR3 sequence: CASSLSGTPNTGELFF. The CDR3 DNA sequence: TGTGCCAGCAGCCTTTCCGGGACACCTAACACCGGGGAGCTGTTTTTT.

This clone was observed a single time. The V gene is TRBV19, the J gene TRBJ1-2, with 9 bases matching TRBD1. V was pared by 5 bases and J by 7 bases, with 8 bases of the junction left unmatched. The length of the CDR3 is 14 residues. Germline CDR1 is LNHDA and CDR2 is SQIVND (reference sequence). CDR3 amino acids: CASSPTGGVGGYTF. The CDR3 coding sequence is TGTGCCAGTAGTCCCACAGGGGGCGTCGGTGGCTACACCTTC.

This chain links TRBV6-1 with TRBJ2-2, with a weak D call TRBD2 (7 bases). Deletions cut 3 bases from V and 4 bases from J, with 15 bases between. The CDR3 contains 16 residues. CDR1 is MNHNS, CDR2 SASEGT, per germline. Here the CDR3 DNA reads TGTGCCAGCAGTGATAAGGGGGGGCGAGGCACCGGGGAGCTGTTTTTT. It is translated as CASSDKGGRGTGELFF.

The chain combines TRBV5-1 with TRBJ1-1; 8 bases agree with TRBD1. The CDR3 is made up of 15 amino acids. V lost 4 bases, J lost 3 bases, and 8 bases stayed unmatched. The germline V gene has CDR1 SGHRS and CDR2 YFSETQ. The DNA for the CDR3 is TGCGCCAGCAGCAGGAAGACAGGGGAGGACACTGAAGCTTTCTTT. Translation gives CASSRKTGEDTEAFF.

The rearrangement joins TRBV2 to TRBJ1-5, with 8 bases matching TRBD1. The CDR3 is made up of 18 amino acids. Germline V gene data show CDR1 as SNHLY and CDR2 as FYNNEI. The trim removed 1 base at V and 3 bases at J, leaving 11 bases unmatched. The CDR3 DNA reads TGTGCCAGCAGTGAAGAGGCGACAGGGGTCCGTAACAATCAGCCCCAGCATTTT. Translated, it gives CASSEEATGVRNNQPQHF.

The CDR3, as DNA: TGTGCCAGCAGTCCTCCTTTCTCTGGGGCCAACGTCCTGACTTTC. Protein sequence: CASSPPFSGANVLTF. The chain employs TRBV28 and TRBJ2-6; no clear D gene. CDR3 length equals 15 residues. Germline V gene sequence: CDR1 MDHEN, CDR2 SYDVKM. V was pared by 5 bases and J by 0 bases, with 8 bases between.